This note documents a single T cell receptor (beta chain) sequence. Germline assignment: CDR1 MNHEY and CDR2 SMNVEV (reference sequence). V dropped 4 bases and J dropped 2; count of bases not matched to a gene: 15. The CDR3 sequence is 18 residues long. These data belong to a study of T cell changes during pregnancy in multiple sclerosis. Profiling relied on immunoSEQ multiplex PCR, and the TCRdb table lists in-frame clones only, not all of them. The sample carries about 67,000 clones, 90% recorded once. The sequencing here drew on peripheral blood, taken in the third trimester of pregnancy. The receptor was isolated from a female donor with multiple sclerosis, enrolled in a pregnancy study. The chain recombines TRBV27 with TRBJ1-2, with 8 bases lining up with TRBD1. CDR3 protein: CASSSYPQGASMNYGYTF. CDR3 nucleotides: TGTGCCAGCAGTTCGTATCCCCAGGGGGCTTCGATGAACTATGGCTACACCTTC.